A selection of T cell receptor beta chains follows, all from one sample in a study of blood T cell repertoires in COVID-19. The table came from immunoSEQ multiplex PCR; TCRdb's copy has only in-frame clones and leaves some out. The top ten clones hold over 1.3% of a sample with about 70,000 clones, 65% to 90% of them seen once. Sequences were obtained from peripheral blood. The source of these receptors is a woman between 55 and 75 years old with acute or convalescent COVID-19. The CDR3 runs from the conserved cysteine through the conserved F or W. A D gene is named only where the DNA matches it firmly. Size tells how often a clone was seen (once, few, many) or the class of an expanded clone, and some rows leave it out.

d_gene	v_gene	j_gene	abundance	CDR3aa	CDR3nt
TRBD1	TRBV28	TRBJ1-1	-	CASSINRGAFF	TGTGCCAGCAGTATTAACAGGGGAGCTTTCTTT
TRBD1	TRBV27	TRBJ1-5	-	CASSDRDRGSQPQHF	TGTGCCAGCAGTGACCGGGACAGGGGCAGTCAGCCCCAGCATTTT
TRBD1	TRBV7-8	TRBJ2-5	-	CASRNDRGYQETQYF	TGTGCCAGCAGGAACGACAGGGGCTACCAAGAGACCCAGTACTTC
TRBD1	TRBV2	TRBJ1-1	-	CASARGRNTEAFF	TGTGCCAGCGCCAGGGGGAGGAACACTGAAGCTTTCTTT
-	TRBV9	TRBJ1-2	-	CASSVDSQVYGYTF	TGTGCCAGCAGCGTAGACTCCCAGGTCTATGGCTACACCTTC
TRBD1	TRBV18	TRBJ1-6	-	CASSPEGRGKSPLHF	TGTGCCAGCTCACCGGAGGGCAGGGGGAAATCACCCCTCCACTTT
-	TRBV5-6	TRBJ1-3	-	CASSQGNTIYF	TGTGCCAGCTCACAGGGAAACACCATATATTTT
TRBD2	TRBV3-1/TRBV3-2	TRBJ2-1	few	CASSPPGLTYNEQFF	TGTGCCAGCAGCCCCCCGGGACTAACATACAATGAGCAGTTCTTC
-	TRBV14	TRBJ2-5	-	CASSLASSPRETQYF	TGTGCCAGCAGCCTAGCTAGCTCCCCACGGGAGACCCAGTACTTC
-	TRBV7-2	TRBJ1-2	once	CASSSYIIENYGYTF	TGTGCCAGCAGCTCCTATATTATAGAGAACTATGGCTACACCTTC
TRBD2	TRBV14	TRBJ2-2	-	CASSQGLVTGELFF	TGTGCCAGCAGCCAGGGACTAGTCACCGGGGAGCTGTTTTTT
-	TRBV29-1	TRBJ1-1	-	CSVEENTEAFF	TGCAGCGTCGAGGAAAACACTGAAGCTTTCTTT
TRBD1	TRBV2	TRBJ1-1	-	CASTQTGGYTEAFF	TGTGCCAGCACCCAGACAGGGGGCTACACTGAAGCTTTCTTT
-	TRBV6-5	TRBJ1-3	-	CASRLSSGNTIYF	TGTGCCAGCAGGCTAAGCTCTGGAAACACCATATATTTT
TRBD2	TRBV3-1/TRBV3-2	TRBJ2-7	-	CASSPRGLAGGGEQYF	TGTGCCAGCAGCCCTAGGGGGCTAGCGGGAGGGGGCGAGCAGTACTTC
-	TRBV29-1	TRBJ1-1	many	CSVRQVNTEAFF	TGCAGCGTTAGACAGGTGAACACTGAAGCTTTCTTT
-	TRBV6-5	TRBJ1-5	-	CASRPITGPNQPQHF	TGTGCCAGCAGACCAATCACAGGGCCAAATCAGCCCCAGCATTTT
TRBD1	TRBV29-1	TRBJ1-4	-	CSVAHGTGTNEKLFF	TGCAGCGTTGCTCATGGGACAGGGACTAATGAAAAACTGTTTTTT
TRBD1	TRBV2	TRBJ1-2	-	CASRGDRDGYTF	TGTGCCAGCAGGGGGGACAGGGACGGCTACACCTTC
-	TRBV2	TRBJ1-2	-	CASSEAGDETSNYGYTF	TGTGCCAGCAGTGAAGCAGGGGATGAGACTAGTAACTATGGCTACACCTTC
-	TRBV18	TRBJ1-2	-	CASSPTLRKGYTF	TGTGCCAGCTCACCGACACTTCGGAAGGGCTACACCTTC
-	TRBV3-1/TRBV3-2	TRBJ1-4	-	CASSQLGQSEKLFF	TGTGCCAGCAGCCAGCTGGGGCAATCTGAAAAACTGTTTTTT
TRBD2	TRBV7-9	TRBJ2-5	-	CASSSGTSGLETQYF	TGTGCCAGCAGCTCCGGGACTAGCGGGTTAGAGACCCAGTACTTC
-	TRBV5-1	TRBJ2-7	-	CASSLSGISYEQYF	TGCGCCAGCAGCTTGAGTGGCATCTCCTACGAGCAGTACTTC
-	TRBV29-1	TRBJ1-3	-	CSVVSGAGNTIYF	TGCAGCGTTGTATCAGGGGCTGGAAACACCATATATTTT
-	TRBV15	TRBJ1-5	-	CATSLAGTYSNQPQHF	TGTGCCACCAGCCTCGCCGGGACATATAGCAATCAGCCCCAGCATTTT
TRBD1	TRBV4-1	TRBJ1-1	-	CASSYRQGRNTEAFF	TGCGCCAGCAGCTACAGACAGGGTAGGAACACTGAAGCTTTCTTT
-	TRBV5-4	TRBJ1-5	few	CASSPGLGARQPQHF	TGTGCCAGCAGTCCGGGTTTGGGGGCGCGTCAGCCCCAGCATTTT
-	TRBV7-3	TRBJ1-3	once	CASSFLPGDTIYF	TGTGCCAGCAGCTTTCTGCCCGGGGACACCATATATTTT
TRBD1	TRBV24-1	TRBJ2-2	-	CATSGKTGGGNTGELFF	TGTGCCACCAGTGGCAAGACAGGGGGCGGAAACACCGGGGAGCTGTTTTTT
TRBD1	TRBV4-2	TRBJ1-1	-	CASGHRDRGAEAFF	TGTGCCAGCGGACACCGGGACAGGGGCGCTGAAGCTTTCTTT
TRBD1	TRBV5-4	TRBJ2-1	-	CASTHGQGGFYNEQFF	TGTGCCAGCACCCACGGACAGGGGGGATTTTACAATGAGCAGTTCTTC
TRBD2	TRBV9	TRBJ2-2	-	CASSVEGLAGVRTGELFF	TGTGCCAGCAGCGTAGAGGGGCTAGCGGGAGTTAGGACCGGGGAGCTGTTTTTT
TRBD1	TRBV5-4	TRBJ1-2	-	CASSLVTVGGVGGYTF	TGTGCCAGCAGCTTGGTCACGGTAGGGGGCGTCGGTGGCTACACCTTC
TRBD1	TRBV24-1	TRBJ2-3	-	CATNAKPGTDTDTQYF	TGTGCCACCAATGCGAAACCCGGGACAGACACAGATACGCAGTATTTT
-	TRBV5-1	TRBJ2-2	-	CASSPEGGRNTGELFF	TGCGCCAGCAGCCCAGAGGGGGGGCGGAACACCGGGGAGCTGTTTTTT
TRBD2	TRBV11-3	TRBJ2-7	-	CASSSRSSGSRNEQYF	TGTGCCAGCAGCTCCCGATCTAGCGGGAGTCGGAATGAGCAGTACTTC